The clone carrying this T cell receptor beta chain has ten or more counts. The source of the sample is a study of blood T cells in healthy people across ages. The CDR3 length is 17 residues. Germline V lookup: CDR1 LNHNV, CDR2 YYDKDF (reference sequence). V dropped 0 bases and J dropped 2; count of bases not matched to a gene: 6. Together with a sample-barcoded 5' primer, a J-beta primer mix was included in a second PCR lasting about 6 to 11 cycles. TCRdb reprocessed the 5' RACE reads via MiXCR and lists one record per CDR3 protein. The data contain 630,000 or so distinct CDR3 sequences, about 30% of them singletons.

The sequence derives from a woman aged 80 or older in good health. The V gene is TRBV15, the J gene TRBJ2-3; 9 nucleotides match TRBD2. Sequencing input: blood. The CDR3 is CATSRDPSGVYTDTQYF. The CDR3 coding sequence is TGTGCCACCAGCAGAGATCCTAGCGGGGTATACACAGATACGCAGTATTTT.